The 23 T cell receptor delta chains presented below share a single source sample, sequenced in a study of gamma-delta chains in newborns, infants, children. TCRdb redid clone calling on the reads using CATT. The sample lists some 12,000 delta-chain clones; about 10% were seen once. Material for sequencing was blood. These TCRs come from a child who was a newborn, infant or young child, either healthy, febrile or measles-vaccinated (not recorded which).

Within the sample, this clone is medium-sized. The chain links TRDV2 to TRDJ3; TRDD3 might be the D (6 bases). The V end was cut by 0 bases, the J end by 0 bases, with 11 bases between. The length of the CDR3 is 18 residues. Germline CDR1 reads GEAIGNYY; CDR2 reads EKD. The CDR3 coding sequence is TGTGCCTGTGACACCGTACTGGGAAACTCCTGGGACACCCGACAGATGTTTTTC. Its translation is CACDTVLGNSWDTRQMFF.

J is TRDJ1 and V is TRDV2, with 10 bases matching TRDD3. This CDR3 has 17 amino acids. Germline assignment: CDR1 GEAIGNYY and CDR2 EKD. The J segment lost 1 base and the V segment lost 0 bases, leaving 7 bases of the junction unmatched. The CDR3 DNA follows: TGTGCCTGTGACACCGTCACTGGGGGATCAAGCACCGATAAACTCATCTTT. Amino acid sequence: CACDTVTGGSSTDKLIF.

This clone came up a few times. The V call is TRDV2, the J call TRDJ1; D call uncertain. CDR3 size: 14 residues. CDR1 is GEAIGNYY and CDR2 is EKD in the germline V gene. Trimming removed 0 bases at V and 3 bases at J, with 10 bases between. CDR3 sequence: CACDTMTVADKLIF. The CDR3 DNA reads TGTGCCTGTGACACCATGACCGTTGCCGATAAACTCATCTTT.

In the case of this clone: At one of its ends the junction is not consistent with the germline gene, which may arise from a read error. The same CDR3 arises from other DNA sequences in this sample as well. The chain couples TRDV2 to TRDJ1; tentatively, D is TRDD1 or TRDD3 (5 bases each). Germline CDR1 reads GEAIGNYY; CDR2 reads EKD. The CDR3 has 15 amino acids. The CDR3 here is CACDAMDSRSDKLIF. As DNA, the CDR3 is TGTGCCTGTGACGCGATGGATAGTCGGAGCGATAAACTTATCTTT.

This clone was found a few times. The chain couples TRDV2 to TRDJ1; 10 bases fit TRDD3. Germline trimming cut 0 bases from V and 2 bases from J; bases unmatched to any gene: 17. The germline CDR1 and CDR2 sequences are GEAIGNYY and EKD. This CDR3 comprises 20 residues. CDR3 sequence reads: CACDTLGSPGVGDTTDKLIF. DNA for the CDR3: TGTGCCTGTGACACCCTCGGCTCCCCCGGGGTGGGGGATACAACCGATAAACTCATCTTT.

This clone has more than one count but fewer than ten. In nucleotides, the CDR3 is TGTGCTCTTGGGGAAAGGGGGGGCCTACCCCGTACTGGGGGATACAGAGCCGATAAACTCATCTTT. Protein product: CALGERGGLPRTGGYRADKLIF. This chain joins TRDV1 and TRDJ1; 12 positions match TRDD3. The CDR3 runs 22 residues. J gave up 3 bases and V 2 bases, and 22 bases lay outside the gene matches. Looked up from germline, CDR1 is TSWWSYY and CDR2 is QGS.

The chain couples TRDV2 to TRDJ1; 7 positions agree with TRDD3. Trimming at V came to 4 bases and at J to 1 base, leaving 5 bases not matched to a gene. Germline CDR1 is GEAIGNYY and CDR2 is EKD. The CDR3 is made up of 14 amino acids. CDR3 bases: TGTGCCTGTGATGTACTGGGGTCCACCGATAAACTCATCTTT. It is translated as CACDVLGSTDKLIF.

The gene calls are TRDV2 and TRDJ3; 8 bases are shared with TRDD3. The V gene end was trimmed by 3 bases and the J gene end by 0 bases; junction bases not matched to a gene: 9. Germline V CDR1 and CDR2: GEAIGNYY, EKD. This CDR3 has 19 residues. DNA of the CDR3: TGTGCCTGTGACCCACTGGGGGCTCCCAGCTCCTGGGACACCCGACAGATGTTTTTC. Translation gives CACDPLGAPSSWDTRQMFF.

Turning to this clone: A much more abundant neighbour one base away suggests this may be a read error. The chain has TRDV2 and TRDJ3, with D perhaps matching TRDD3 (6 bases). The J gene was not available in TCRdb and was assigned here by matching the DNA to germline segments. This CDR3 contains 18 residues. The germline V gene has CDR1 GEAIGNYY and CDR2 EKD. The V end lost 0 bases, the J end lost 0 bases, and 11 bases lay between the germline ends. As DNA, the CDR3 is TGTGCCTGTGACACCTGGGGGCCGAGCTCCTGGGACACCCGACAGATGTTTTTC. It translates to CACDTWGPSSWDTRQMFF.

This chain links TRDV2 with TRDJ1; 11 positions agree with TRDD3. The CDR3 runs 19 residues. J gave up 2 bases and V 5 bases, and 18 bases lay outside the gene matches. The germline V gene encodes CDR1 GEAIGNYY and CDR2 EKD. The DNA for the CDR3 is TGTGCCTGTGTCAATCCGAACTCATACTGGGGGATAGGAACCGATAAACTCATCTTT. This sequence encodes CACVNPNSYWGIGTDKLIF.

This clone turned up a few times. V and J are TRDV2 and TRDJ3; 8 bases are shared with TRDD3. Germline lookup yields CDR1 GEAIGNYY and CDR2 EKD. CDR3 length equals 23 residues. V shed 3 bases, J shed 0 bases, and the junction held 21 bases outside the gene matches. The CDR3 is CACDPLGGPGGHLSSWDTRQMFF. CDR3 nucleotide sequence: TGTGCCTGTGACCCCCTCGGGGGTCCTGGGGGACACCTAAGCTCCTGGGACACCCGACAGATGTTTTTC.

This sequence joins TRDV2 and TRDJ3; 10 nucleotides match TRDD3. Trimming took 2 bases from V and 2 from J; bases not matched to a gene: 5. Germline CDR1 and CDR2: GEAIGNYY and EKD. The CDR3 consists of 18 residues. CDR3 protein: CACDILGDGTWDTRQMFF. DNA for the CDR3: TGTGCCTGTGACATACTGGGGGATGGGACCTGGGACACCCGACAGATGTTTTTC.

By sample fraction, this clone is medium-sized. The chain has TRDV2 and TRDJ1; weak D call: TRDD3 (6 bases). Germline CDR1 is GEAIGNYY and CDR2 is EKD. Trimming took 0 bases from V and 3 from J, leaving 28 bases between them. CDR3 size: 20 residues. This CDR3 is CACDTGSTLGSTMGPDKLIF. Written as DNA, the CDR3 is TGTGCCTGTGACACCGGGTCAACTCTGGGGTCAACCATGGGGCCCGATAAACTCATCTTT.

A few counts support this clone. This chain uses TRDV2 with TRDJ1; 8 nucleotides line up with TRDD3. CDR3 length: 17 amino acids. V gave up 2 bases and J gave up 0 bases; unmatched junction bases: 10. Germline values: CDR1 GEAIGNYY, CDR2 EKD. In DNA form, the CDR3 reads TGTGCCTGTGACAAACTGGGGGGCGCGGCGTACACCGATAAACTCATCTTT. Translating gives CACDKLGGAAYTDKLIF.

Turning to this clone: Other nucleotide sequences in the sample specify the same CDR3. The chain employs TRDV2 and TRDJ1; the match to TRDD3 covers 8 bases. The CDR3 spans 15 residues. CDR1 is GEAIGNYY, CDR2 EKD, per germline. V was clipped by 1 base and J by 0 bases; unmatched bases: 3. The CDR3 region is CACDTLGGHTDKLIF. For the CDR3, the DNA is TGTGCCTGTGACACACTGGGGGGTCACACCGATAAACTCATCTTT.

There is no V gene call, and the J gene is TRDJ1. The CDR3 is 13 amino acids. For the CDR3, the DNA is TGCGCTCTTGTCGAATTCGCGACCGATAAACTCATCTTT. It yields the protein CALVEFATDKLIF.

CDR3 in DNA: TGTGCCTGTGACACCCTGGGGGATACTAGCGCCGATAAACTCATCTTT. This translates into CACDTLGDTSADKLIF. The V gene is TRDV2, the J gene TRDJ1, with 11 nucleotides matching TRDD3. The CDR3 has 16 residues. CDR1 GEAIGNYY and CDR2 EKD come from the germline V gene. V gave up 0 bases and J gave up 3 bases; unmatched junction bases: 5.

The rearrangement uses TRDV2 and TRDJ1, with 8 bases aligning to TRDD3. Germline values: CDR1 GEAIGNYY, CDR2 EKD. The ends lost 0 bases at V and 5 bases at J; junction bases unmatched: 13. There are 17 residues in the CDR3. CDR3: CACDTGTGDTRGDKLIF. The CDR3 coding sequence is TGTGCCTGTGACACCGGAACTGGGGATACAAGGGGTGATAAACTCATCTTT.

This chain connects TRDV2 to TRDJ3; 13 bases are a match to TRDD3. Per germline, CDR1 GEAIGNYY and CDR2 EKD. This CDR3 contains 22 residues. Trimming took 3 bases from V and 0 from J; bases not matched to a gene: 13. The CDR3 protein is CACDPVLGDTPSGSWDTRQMFF. DNA for the CDR3: TGTGCCTGTGACCCCGTACTGGGGGATACGCCTTCTGGCTCCTGGGACACCCGACAGATGTTTTTC.

Comment on this clone: A much larger clone lies one base from this, so it may be a read error. The V and J genes are TRDV2 and TRDJ2; 7 positions match TRDD3. The CDR3 has 14 residues. Germline V CDR1 and CDR2: GEAIGNYY, EKD. V lost 0 bases to trimming and J lost 4 bases; unmatched junction nucleotides: 1. CDR3: CACDTWGTTAQLFF. CDR3 bases: TGTGCCTGTGACACCTGGGGGACGACAGCACAACTCTTCTTT.

This clone is judged medium-sized. CDR3 coding DNA: TGTGCCTGTGACCCCCTGACTGGGGGATACGCCACCGATAAACTCATCTTT. The encoded protein is CACDPLTGGYATDKLIF. J is TRDJ1 and V is TRDV2; 13 nucleotides line up with TRDD3. CDR3 size: 17 residues. Trimming cost V 3 bases and J 1 base; bases outside gene matches: 7. CDR1 is GEAIGNYY, CDR2 EKD, per germline.

This clone turned up a few times. The chain employs TRDV2 and TRDJ1; D unresolved. The CDR3 extends over 15 amino acids. Trimming shortened V by 3 bases and J by 1 base, and 14 bases separated the two germline ends. CDR1 GEAIGNYY and CDR2 EKD come from the germline V gene. CDR3 nucleotide sequence: TGTGCCTGTGACCTCCTTGCCCCAGGCACCGATAAACTCATCTTT. Amino acid sequence: CACDLLAPGTDKLIF.

The table lists this clone with a few counts. The chain has TRDV2 and TRDJ1; 13 bases fit TRDD3. Germline V gives CDR1 GEAIGNYY, CDR2 EKD. CDR3 size: 20 residues. V shed 3 bases, J shed 3 bases, and the junction held 18 bases outside the gene matches. This CDR3 is CACDSYWGIRYSRTADKLIF. In nucleotides, the CDR3 is TGTGCCTGTGACTCGTACTGGGGGATACGCTATAGTCGTACAGCCGATAAACTCATCTTT.